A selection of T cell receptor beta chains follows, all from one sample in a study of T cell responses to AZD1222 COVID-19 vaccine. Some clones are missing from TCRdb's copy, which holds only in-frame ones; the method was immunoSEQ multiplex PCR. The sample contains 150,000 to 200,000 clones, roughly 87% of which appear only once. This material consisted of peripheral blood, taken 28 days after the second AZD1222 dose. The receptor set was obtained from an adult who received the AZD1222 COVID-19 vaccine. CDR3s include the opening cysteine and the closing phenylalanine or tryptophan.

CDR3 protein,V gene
CASGDREKLFF,TRBV7-6
CASSHGLTQYF,TRBV14
CASSLGHGGAGFSNQPQHF,TRBV7-9
CASSTRQGVLWTTNEKLFF,TRBV19
CASSLAPGANVLTF,TRBV11-2
CASSYSRGRGTEAFF,TRBV6-5
CASSSSGTGVEKLFF,TRBV28
CASSQGQMNTEAFF,TRBV9
CAISLDRDQPQHF,TRBV10-3
CASGFLGNQPQHF,TRBV7-8
CASSLDGGLYEQYF,TRBV5-6
CASSMPPDGRGEQYF,TRBV19
CASTKTGGTEAFF,TRBV6-5
CASTGGRNTEAFF,TRBV10-2
CASTGSTNYGYTF,TRBV5-1
CASSHWTSGTDTQYF,TRBV14
CAMTEGSQETQYF,TRBV2
CASNIRGNTIYF,TRBV12-3/TRBV12-4
CAWSVVGRGRNSPLHF,TRBV30
CASSHTGRANYGYTF,TRBV9
CASSLDGLTEQFF,TRBV7-9
CASSLDAGTAYEQYF,TRBV5-4
CAWSQHGNQPQHF,TRBV30
CASSLDGAGINQPQHF,TRBV7-9
CASSSLGVNTEAFF,TRBV6-2/TRBV6-3
CASSVGRFANTGELFF,TRBV9
CASSGLAGGSTDTQYF,TRBV5-6
CASRGGHVDYGYTF,TRBV28
CASSLDPGIGQETQYF,TRBV11-2
CASSLGTATNEKLFF,TRBV28
CASSVEGQGADEQYF,TRBV9
CASSPFRPEAFF,TRBV18
CASSLQGRDTEAFF,TRBV5-1
CASSVEQDYGYTF,TRBV9
CASSARQGMNTEAFF,TRBV7-9
CASSPGHTVSTDTQYF,TRBV5-5
CASSASGVSYEQYF,TRBV9
CASSIGGSTYNEQFF,TRBV9
CASSLATGRYNEQFF,TRBV5-4
CASSSPLLIGIYEQYF,TRBV11-2
CASSASGELFF,TRBV9
CASSIGPPGTQYF,TRBV19
CASSLVRTSGSLYEQYF,TRBV5-8
CASSVGPAGLNNEQFF,TRBV9
CASSLTSGGTLETQYF,TRBV5-1
CASSLGDRGRTDTQYF,TRBV5-1
CATSERPKGKLFF,TRBV24-1
CASSLGRGQNQPQHF,TRBV13
CASSLTVVGNQPQHF,TRBV28
CAISERVWQGGTGELFF,TRBV10-3
CASSLSGSGANVLTF,TRBV7-2
CASSIETGEQYF,TRBV10-3
CAWTLLGASRGGYTF,TRBV30
CASSPLTGWSYEQYF,TRBV11-2
CSAAKQGIKNEQFF,TRBV29-1